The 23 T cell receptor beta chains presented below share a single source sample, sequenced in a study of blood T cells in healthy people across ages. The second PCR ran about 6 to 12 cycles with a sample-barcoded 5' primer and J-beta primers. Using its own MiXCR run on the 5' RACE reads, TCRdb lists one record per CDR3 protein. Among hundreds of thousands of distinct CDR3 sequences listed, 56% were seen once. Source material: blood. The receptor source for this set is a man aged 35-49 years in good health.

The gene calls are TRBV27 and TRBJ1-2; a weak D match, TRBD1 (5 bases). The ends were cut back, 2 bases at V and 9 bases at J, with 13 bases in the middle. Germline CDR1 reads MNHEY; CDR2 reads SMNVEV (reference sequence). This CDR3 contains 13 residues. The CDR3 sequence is CASSLASRGRYTF. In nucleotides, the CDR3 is TGTGCCAGCAGTTTAGCCTCGAGGGGTCGCTACACCTTC.

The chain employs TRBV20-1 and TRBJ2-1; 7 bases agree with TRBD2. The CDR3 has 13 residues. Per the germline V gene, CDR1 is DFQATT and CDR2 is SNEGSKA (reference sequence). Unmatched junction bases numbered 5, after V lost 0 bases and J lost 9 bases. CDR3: CSARDQRGTEQFF. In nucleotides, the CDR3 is TGCAGTGCTAGAGACCAGCGGGGCACTGAGCAGTTCTTC.

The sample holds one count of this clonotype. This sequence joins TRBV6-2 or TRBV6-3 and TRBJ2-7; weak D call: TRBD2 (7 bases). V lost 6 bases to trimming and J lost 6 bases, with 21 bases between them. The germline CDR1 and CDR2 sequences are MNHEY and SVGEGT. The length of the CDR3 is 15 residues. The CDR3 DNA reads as TGTGCCAGCAGGAGGACGAGGGGGAGGACTAGCGAGCAGTACTTC. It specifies CASRRTRGRTSEQYF.

Here the CDR3 DNA reads TGTGCCAGCAGCCAAGATCTCCGGGACAGGTACAATGAGCAGTTCTTC. Its translation is CASSQDLRDRYNEQFF. V usage is TRBV4-2 and J usage is TRBJ2-1, with 8 bases aligning to TRBD1. V lost 0 bases and J lost 4; bases outside the gene matches: 5. CDR3 size: 16 residues. Per the germline V gene, CDR1 is LGHNA and CDR2 is YNFKEQ.

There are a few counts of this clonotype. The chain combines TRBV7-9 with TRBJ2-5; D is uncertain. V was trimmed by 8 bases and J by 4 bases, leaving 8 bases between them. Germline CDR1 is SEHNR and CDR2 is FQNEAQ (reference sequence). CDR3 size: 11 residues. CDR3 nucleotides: TGTGCCAGCCTCTGGGGAGAGACCCAGTACTTC. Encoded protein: CASLWGETQYF.

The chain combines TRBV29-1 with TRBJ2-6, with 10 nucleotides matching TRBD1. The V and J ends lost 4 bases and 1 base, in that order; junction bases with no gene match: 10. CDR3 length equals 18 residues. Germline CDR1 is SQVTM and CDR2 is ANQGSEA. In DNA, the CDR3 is TGCAGCGTTGTTAGCAGGGACAGGGGTGATTCTGGGGCCAACGTCCTGACTTTC. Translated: CSVVSRDRGDSGANVLTF.

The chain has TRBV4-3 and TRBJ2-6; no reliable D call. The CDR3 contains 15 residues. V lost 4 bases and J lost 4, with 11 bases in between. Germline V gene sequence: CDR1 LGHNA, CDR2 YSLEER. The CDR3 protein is CASSLLFGGANVLTF. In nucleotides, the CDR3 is TGCGCCAGCAGCCTCCTTTTCGGCGGGGCCAACGTCCTGACTTTC.

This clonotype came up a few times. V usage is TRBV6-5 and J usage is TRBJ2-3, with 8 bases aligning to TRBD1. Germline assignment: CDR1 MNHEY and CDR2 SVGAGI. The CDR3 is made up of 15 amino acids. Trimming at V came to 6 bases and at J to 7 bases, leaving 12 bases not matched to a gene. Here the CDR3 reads CASRLKSGQAYTQYF. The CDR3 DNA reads TGTGCCAGCAGACTTAAATCGGGACAGGCCTATACGCAGTATTTT.

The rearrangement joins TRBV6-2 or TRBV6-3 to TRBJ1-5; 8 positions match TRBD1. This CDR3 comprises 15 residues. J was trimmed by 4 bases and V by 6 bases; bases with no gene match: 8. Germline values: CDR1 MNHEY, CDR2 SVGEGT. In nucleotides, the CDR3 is TGTGCCAGCAGCTTTCCGCACAGGGGGAATCAGCCCCAGCATTTT. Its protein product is CASSFPHRGNQPQHF.

CDR3 protein: CASSLSTGGLYNEQFF. The CDR3 region has the DNA TGCGCCAGCAGCCTGTCGACAGGGGGCCTCTACAATGAGCAGTTCTTC. The chain is built from TRBV4-1 and TRBJ2-1, with 10 bases aligning to TRBD1. CDR1 is MGHRA and CDR2 is YSYEKL in the germline V gene. The ends lost 4 bases at V and 3 bases at J; junction bases unmatched: 6. This CDR3 is built from 16 residues.

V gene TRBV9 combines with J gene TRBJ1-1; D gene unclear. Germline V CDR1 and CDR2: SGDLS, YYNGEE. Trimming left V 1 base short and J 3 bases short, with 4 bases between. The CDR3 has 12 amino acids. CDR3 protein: CASSVIDTEAFF. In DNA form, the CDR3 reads TGTGCCAGCAGCGTAATCGACACTGAAGCTTTCTTT.

The CDR3, as DNA: TGTGCCAGCAGCTCTATGGATCAGCCCCAGCATTTT. Translating gives CASSSMDQPQHF. The genes are TRBV7-9 and TRBJ1-5; D is ambiguous. Trimming left V 4 bases short and J 5 bases short, with 6 bases between. The CDR3 contains 12 residues. Germline-derived CDR1 and CDR2 are SEHNR and FQNEAQ (reference sequence).

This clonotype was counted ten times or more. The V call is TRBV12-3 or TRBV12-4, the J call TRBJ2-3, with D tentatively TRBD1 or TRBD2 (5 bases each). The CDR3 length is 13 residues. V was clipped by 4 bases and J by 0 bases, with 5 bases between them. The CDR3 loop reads CASSWDSTDTQYF. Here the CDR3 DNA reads TGTGCCAGCAGTTGGGACAGCACAGATACGCAGTATTTT.

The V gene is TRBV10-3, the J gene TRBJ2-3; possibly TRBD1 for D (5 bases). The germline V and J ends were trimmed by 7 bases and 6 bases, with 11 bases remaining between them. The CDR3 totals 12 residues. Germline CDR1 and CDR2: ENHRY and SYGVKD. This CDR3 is CAIKLQDDTQYF. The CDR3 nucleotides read TGTGCCATCAAGTTACAGGATGATACGCAGTATTTT.

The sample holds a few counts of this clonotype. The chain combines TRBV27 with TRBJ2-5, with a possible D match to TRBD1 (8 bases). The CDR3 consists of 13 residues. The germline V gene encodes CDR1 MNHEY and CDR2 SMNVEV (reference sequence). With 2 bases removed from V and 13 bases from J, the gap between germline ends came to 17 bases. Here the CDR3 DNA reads TGTGCCAGCAGTTTACGGACAGGGAGGGTGCGGTACTTC. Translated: CASSLRTGRVRYF.

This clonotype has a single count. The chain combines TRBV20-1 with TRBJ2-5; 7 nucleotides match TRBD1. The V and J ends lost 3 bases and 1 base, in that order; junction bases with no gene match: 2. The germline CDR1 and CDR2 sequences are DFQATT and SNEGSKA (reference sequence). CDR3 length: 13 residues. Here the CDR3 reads CSASAGGQETQYF. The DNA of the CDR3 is TGCAGTGCTAGTGCAGGGGGCCAAGAGACCCAGTACTTC.

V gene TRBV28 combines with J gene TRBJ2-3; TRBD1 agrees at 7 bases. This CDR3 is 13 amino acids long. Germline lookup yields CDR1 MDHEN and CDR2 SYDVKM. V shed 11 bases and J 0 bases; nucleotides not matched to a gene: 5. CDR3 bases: TGTGCCGCACGGGACAGAAGCACAGATACGCAGTATTTT. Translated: CAARDRSTDTQYF.

The CDR3 spells CASSPNGPNSYEQYF. CDR3 coding DNA: TGTGCCAGCAGTCCGAACGGACCCAACTCCTACGAGCAGTACTTC. The genes are TRBV28 and TRBJ2-7, with D unclear. The CDR3 spans 15 residues. The germline gives CDR1 MDHEN, CDR2 SYDVKM. V lost 5 bases and J 0 bases, leaving 14 bases between the germline ends.

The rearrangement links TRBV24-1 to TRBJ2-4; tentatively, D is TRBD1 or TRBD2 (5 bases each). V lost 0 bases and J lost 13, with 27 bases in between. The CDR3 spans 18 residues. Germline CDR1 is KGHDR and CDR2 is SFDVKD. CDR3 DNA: TGTGCCACCAGTGATTTGCATGGGGGATGTCAGCACCCGCTTTGGCAGTACTTC. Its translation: CATSDLHGGCQHPLWQYF.

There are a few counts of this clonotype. CDR3 DNA sequence: TGCAGTGCTAGAGATCATGCCCCGGGACTAGGGGGTCATGAGCAGTTCTTC. Encoded protein: CSARDHAPGLGGHEQFF. The genes are TRBV20-1 and TRBJ2-1, with 8 bases fitting TRBD2. Germline V gene sequence: CDR1 DFQATT, CDR2 SNEGSKA (reference sequence). With V trimmed by 0 bases and J by 8 bases, 15 bases remained unmatched. The CDR3 contains 17 residues.

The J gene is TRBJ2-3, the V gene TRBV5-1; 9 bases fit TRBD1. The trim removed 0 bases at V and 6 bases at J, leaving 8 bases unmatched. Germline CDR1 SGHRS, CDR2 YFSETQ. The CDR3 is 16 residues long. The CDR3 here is CASSLEVGQGKDTQYF. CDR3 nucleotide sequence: TGCGCCAGCAGCTTGGAAGTTGGACAGGGGAAGGATACGCAGTATTTT.

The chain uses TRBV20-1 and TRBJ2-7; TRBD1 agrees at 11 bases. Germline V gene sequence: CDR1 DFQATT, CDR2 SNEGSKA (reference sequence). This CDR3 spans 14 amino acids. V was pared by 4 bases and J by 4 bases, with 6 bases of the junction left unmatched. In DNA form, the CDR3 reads TGCAGTGCTAAAACCGGGACAGGGGGGTACGAGCAGTACTTC. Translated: CSAKTGTGGYEQYF.

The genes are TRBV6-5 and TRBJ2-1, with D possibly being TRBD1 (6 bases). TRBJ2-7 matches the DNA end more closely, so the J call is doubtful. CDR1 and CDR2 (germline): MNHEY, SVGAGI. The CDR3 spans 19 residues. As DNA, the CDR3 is TGTGCCAGCAGTTCCCCGGTACAGGGTGGGAAGAGCTCCTACAATGAGCAGTACTTC. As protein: CASSSPVQGGKSSYNEQYF.